Below, 21 T cell receptor beta chains from the same sample are listed, as sequenced in a study of cytomegalovirus exposure and HLA in healthy donors. The study ran its PCR with 60 Vbeta and 13 Jbeta primers. TCRdb's copy holds only in-frame clones and misses some; the assay was immunoSEQ multiplex PCR. Of 95,000 to 100,000 clones in the sample, roughly 80% were seen once. The source material was PBMCs. Source of these receptors: a woman aged 60-75 years in good health and CMV-seronegative.

This chain joins TRBV7-2 and TRBJ1-5, with no clear D. Germline V gene lookup returns CDR1 SGHTA and CDR2 FQGNSA. The CDR3 has 13 amino acids. V was pared by 6 bases and J by 6 bases, with 12 bases between. The CDR3 DNA reads as TGTGCCAGCAGTCAGGAAGAAGGTCAGCCCCAGCATTTT. It specifies CASSQEEGQPQHF.

The J gene is TRBJ2-1, the V gene TRBV27; no definite D call. Germline V gene data show CDR1 as MNHEY and CDR2 as SMNVEV (reference sequence). This CDR3 is built from 13 residues. The V end was cut by 5 bases, the J end by 4 bases, with 9 bases between. The CDR3 DNA reads as TGTGCCAGCAGTACAATCGTATACAATGAGCAGTTCTTC. Protein product: CASSTIVYNEQFF.

This chain links TRBV30 with TRBJ2-1; D gene uncertain. This CDR3 contains 14 residues. The ends were cut back, 2 bases at V and 0 bases at J, with 8 bases in the middle. CDR1 and CDR2 from the germline V gene are GTSNPN and SVGIG (reference sequence). CDR3 DNA sequence: TGTGCCTGGAGTCGCAGGAACTCCTACAATGAGCAGTTCTTC. It translates to CAWSRRNSYNEQFF.

The V call is TRBV15, the J call TRBJ1-2, with 8 positions matching TRBD1. Germline assignment: CDR1 LNHNV and CDR2 YYDKDF (reference sequence). V was clipped by 5 bases and J by 8 bases; unmatched bases: 7. CDR3 length: 13 amino acids. The chain's CDR3 is CATSPDRVWGYTF. For the CDR3, the DNA is TGTGCCACCAGCCCGGACAGGGTGTGGGGCTACACCTTC.

This clone was seen only a few times. The V and J genes are TRBV7-7 and TRBJ1-5, with D perhaps matching TRBD1 (5 bases). Germline V lookup: CDR1 SSHAT, CDR2 FNYEAQ (reference sequence). Trimming removed 11 bases at V and 7 bases at J, with 6 bases between. The CDR3 is made up of 9 amino acids. CDR3 sequence (DNA): TGTGCCCGGGGGCAGCCCCAGCATTTT. The encoded protein is CARGQPQHF.

V and J are TRBV4-1 and TRBJ2-3, with 8 bases matching TRBD2. This CDR3 comprises 14 residues. Germline V gene data show CDR1 as MGHRA and CDR2 as YSYEKL. After removal of 5 bases from V and 5 bases from J, the junction contained 6 bases not matched to a gene. The CDR3 DNA is TGCGCCAGCAGCGCAGCGGGAGATGGAGATACGCAGTATTTT. As protein: CASSAAGDGDTQYF.

The chain combines TRBV20-1 with TRBJ2-5; the match to TRBD1 covers 10 bases. CDR1 DFQATT and CDR2 SNEGSKA come from the germline V gene (reference sequence). The CDR3 consists of 11 residues. CDR3: CSRQGAETQYF. In DNA form, the CDR3 reads TGCAGCCGACAGGGGGCAGAGACCCAGTACTTC.

This chain connects TRBV29-1 to TRBJ2-2; D perhaps matches TRBD1 (6 bases). Germline V gene sequence: CDR1 SQVTM, CDR2 ANQGSEA. CDR3 size: 13 residues. Trimming left V 4 bases short and J 1 base short, with 7 bases between. The CDR3: CSVATGNTGELFF. The CDR3 DNA follows: TGCAGCGTTGCGACAGGGAACACCGGGGAGCTGTTTTTT.

V and J are TRBV9 and TRBJ2-5; 8 bases align to TRBD1. With 3 bases clipped from V and 9 bases from J, the junction kept 16 bases outside the gene matches. The CDR3 extends over 16 amino acids. From germline, CDR1 is SGDLS and CDR2 YYNGEE. The CDR3 sequence is CASSASAGGDVSSQYF. Written as DNA, the CDR3 is TGTGCCAGCAGCGCATCGGCAGGGGGCGACGTGTCGTCCCAGTACTTC.

V and J are TRBV9 and TRBJ1-5, with D possibly matching TRBD1 (6 bases). The V end lost 8 bases, the J end lost 3 bases, and 18 bases lay between the germline ends. CDR3 length: 15 residues. Germline loops: CDR1 SGDLS, CDR2 YYNGEE. The CDR3 loop is CASGEGGQHNQPQHF. The CDR3 DNA follows: TGTGCCAGTGGGGAGGGAGGACAGCACAATCAGCCCCAGCATTTT.

The genes are TRBV7-2 and TRBJ2-5; no clear D gene. With 0 bases removed from V and 2 bases from J, the gap between germline ends came to 16 bases. Germline CDR1 is SGHTA and CDR2 is FQGNSA. The CDR3 runs 17 residues. The CDR3 region is CASSLAETRPPQETQYF. The DNA for the CDR3 is TGTGCCAGCAGCTTAGCGGAGACTCGACCACCTCAAGAGACCCAGTACTTC. The whole variable domain, filled in from reference TRBV7-2 and TRBJ2-5, reads GAGVSQSPSNKVTEKGKDVELRCDPISGHTALYWYRQSLGQGLEFLIYFQGNSAPDKSGLPSDRFSAERTGGSVSTLTIQRTQQEDSAVYLCASSLAETRPPQETQYFGPGTRLLVL.

The rearrangement joins TRBV5-1 to TRBJ1-5; D possibly corresponds to TRBD1 (6 bases). This CDR3 contains 16 residues. Germline CDR1 and CDR2: SGHRS and YFSETQ. V dropped 1 base and J dropped 3 bases, with 14 bases sitting between them. The CDR3 region is CASSLSAGDTNQPQHF. For the CDR3, the DNA is TGCGCCAGCAGCTTGTCAGCAGGGGATACCAATCAGCCCCAGCATTTT.

This clone was recorded a few times. The V call is TRBV2, the J call TRBJ1-4, with a possible D match to TRBD1 (6 bases). There are 16 residues in the CDR3. In germline, CDR1 is SNHLY, CDR2 FYNNEI. Between the trimmed V and J ends, which lost 6 bases and 3 bases, there was a span of 17 bases. The CDR3 region has the DNA TGTGCCAGCAGAGAACGGCAGGGGTTGGCTAATGAAAAACTGTTTTTT. Amino acids: CASRERQGLANEKLFF.

A note on this clone: Sequence at one end of the junction differs from germline and may be a read error. This CDR3 is CTSSEGNPYEQYF. The CDR3 region has the DNA TGTACCAGCAGCGAGGGTAACCCCTACGAGCAGTACTTC. The rearrangement links TRBV5-4 to TRBJ2-7, with D tentatively TRBD2 (5 bases). Germline CDR1 SGHNT, CDR2 YYREEE (reference sequence). The CDR3 has 13 amino acids.

This chain uses TRBV4-3 with TRBJ2-1; TRBD1 agrees at 7 bases. CDR3 length: 16 residues. Germline CDR1 and CDR2: LGHNA and YSLEER. V shed 1 base, J shed 2 bases, and the junction held 5 bases outside the gene matches. CDR3 in amino acids: CASSQGPGTAYNEQFF. The CDR3 DNA reads as TGCGCCAGCAGCCAAGGACCCGGGACAGCCTACAATGAGCAGTTCTTC.

J is TRBJ2-3 and V is TRBV9; TRBD1 aligns across 9 bases. The CDR3 is made up of 16 amino acids. Germline loops: CDR1 SGDLS, CDR2 YYNGEE. V lost 3 bases, J lost 3 bases, and 8 bases stayed unmatched. The CDR3 reads CASSAGTGSRTDTQYF. For the CDR3, the DNA is TGTGCCAGCAGCGCCGGGACAGGGAGTCGGACAGATACGCAGTATTTT. The full variable domain, rest sourced from reference TRBV9 and TRBJ2-3, is DSGVTQTPKHLITATGQRVTLRCSPRSGDLSVYWYQQSLDQGLQFLIQYYNGEERAKGNILERFSAQQFPDLHSELNLSSLELGDSALYFCASSAGTGSRTDTQYFGPGTRLTVL.

V is TRBV6-1 and J is TRBJ2-7; D is uncertain. V was trimmed by 8 bases and J by 2 bases, leaving 10 bases between them. Germline-derived CDR1 and CDR2 are MNHNS and SASEGT. This CDR3 comprises 12 residues. The CDR3 protein is CASRFSTYEQYF. CDR3 nucleotide sequence: TGTGCCAGCCGGTTTTCGACCTACGAGCAGTACTTC.

This rearrangement joins TRBV18 to TRBJ2-3; 11 bases are a match to TRBD2. Trimming cost V 3 bases and J 2 bases; bases outside gene matches: 10. This CDR3 is 18 amino acids long. Germline assignment: CDR1 KGHSH and CDR2 LQKENI. The CDR3 sequence: CASSPPPRLAGFTDTQYF. In DNA form, the CDR3 reads TGTGCCAGCTCACCCCCCCCCAGACTAGCGGGATTCACAGATACGCAGTATTTT.

The CDR3 is CSVAGTGWPHTF. CDR3 coding DNA: TGCAGCGTCGCCGGGACAGGGTGGCCTCACACCTTC. The V call is TRBV29-1, the J call TRBJ1-2, with 9 bases matching TRBD1. Looked up from germline, CDR1 is SQVTM and CDR2 is ANQGSEA. The CDR3 is 12 residues long. Unmatched junction bases numbered 11, after V lost 6 bases and J lost 12 bases.

The chain carries TRBV5-5 and TRBJ2-5, with TRBD1 identical over 7 bases. V shed 5 bases, J shed 5 bases, and the junction held 6 bases outside the gene matches. Germline V gene sequence: CDR1 SGHKS, CDR2 YYEKEE (reference sequence). This CDR3 spans 13 amino acids. CDR3 protein: CASSYRGGETQYF. CDR3 nucleotides: TGTGCCAGCAGTTACAGGGGCGGGGAGACCCAGTACTTC.

The genes are TRBV21-1 and TRBJ2-4; the table gives TRBD2 as D, unverified against the DNA. TRBV21-1 is reported as a pseudogene. The CDR3 length is 12 residues. The CDR3 region has the DNA TGTGCCAGCAGCAAAGCCCCGAACATTCAGTACTTC. As protein: CASSKAPNIQYF.